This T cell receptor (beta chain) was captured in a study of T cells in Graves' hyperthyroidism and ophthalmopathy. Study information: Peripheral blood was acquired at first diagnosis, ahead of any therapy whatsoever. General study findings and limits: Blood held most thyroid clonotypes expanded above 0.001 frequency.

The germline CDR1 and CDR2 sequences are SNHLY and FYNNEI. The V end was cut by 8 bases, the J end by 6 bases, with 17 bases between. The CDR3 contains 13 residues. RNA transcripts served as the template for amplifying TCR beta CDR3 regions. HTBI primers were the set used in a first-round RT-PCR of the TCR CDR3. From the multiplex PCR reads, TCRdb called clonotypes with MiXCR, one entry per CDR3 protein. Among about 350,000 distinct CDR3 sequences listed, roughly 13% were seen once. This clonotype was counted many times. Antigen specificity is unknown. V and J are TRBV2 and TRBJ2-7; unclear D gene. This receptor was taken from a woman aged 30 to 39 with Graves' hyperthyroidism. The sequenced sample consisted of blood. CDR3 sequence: CASRPVDRGEQYF. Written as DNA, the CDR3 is TGTGCCAGCCGCCCGGTGGACCGAGGCGAGCAGTACTTC. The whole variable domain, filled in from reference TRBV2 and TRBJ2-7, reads EPEVTQTPSHQVTQMGQEVILRCVPISNHLYFYWYRQILGQKVEFLVSFYNNEISEKSEIFDDQFSVERPDGSNFTLKIRSTKLEDSAMYFCASRPVDRGEQYFGPGTRLTVT.